Below, one TCR beta chain is given with its context. What it recognizes is unknown. RNA was isolated and reverse transcribed to cDNA, the sequencing template. Repertoires were generated with immunoSEQ multiplex PCR, while TCRdb's copy carries only in-frame clones and drops some. Altogether 100,000 to 130,000 clones are present, 84% being singletons, with the ten largest covering roughly 23%. Treatment noted: oral pan-JAK inhibitor, 5-10 mg twice daily. CDR3 length equals 15 residues. Germline V gives CDR1 LGHNT, CDR2 FRNRAP. V was clipped by 7 bases and J by 5 bases; unmatched bases: 12. This sample was included in a study of CD8+ T cells in alopecia areata. Points from the study as a whole: Scalp sample data also include resident alphabeta T cells from normal skin.

The specimen comprised CD8+ T cells sorted from blood, sampled at week 24, from a patient treated with tofacitinib. This rearrangement joins TRBV12-5 to TRBJ2-5; 8 bases line up with TRBD2. The sequence came from a human donor with alopecia areata. CDR3 nucleotides: TGTGCTAGTGCTCCTGTCGGGGGGGCCTGGGAGACCCAGTACTTC. Its translation is CASAPVGGAWETQYF.